The clone carrying this TCR beta chain qualifies as medium-sized. Each CDR3 protein is one row after TCRdb ran MiXCR on the reads. The sample holds 2,400 or so distinct CDR3 sequences, about a fifth seen once. This sample is drawn from a study of liver allograft versus peripheral blood T cells. Study summary: Transplanted-liver T cell receptor repertoires were compared with recipients' peripheral blood repertoires.

The V end was cut by 2 bases, the J end by 1 base, with 5 bases between. CDR1 and CDR2 (germline): LNHDA, SQIVND (reference sequence). The length of the CDR3 is 13 residues. The source of this sequence is a human patient who had a liver transplant. The graft donor may be the source of some T cells. The chain joins TRBV19 to TRBJ1-1; D gene unclear. DNA for the CDR3: TGTGCCAGTAGTATATCAGAGAACACTGAAGCTTTCTTT. It is translated as CASSISENTEAFF.